Included here is one TCR beta chain sequence, with context. The antigen remains unidentified. The record originates from a study of T cell responses to AZD1222 COVID-19 vaccine. Libraries were prepared by immunoSEQ multiplex PCR; TCRdb keeps only in-frame clonotypes and omits some of them. The table lists around 150,000 clones, 90% to 95% of them singletons. Study outcomes and limitations: The study found vaccine-associated CD4 TCRs spanning spike, dominant at 160-218 and 743-854.

The germline V gene has CDR1 MDHEN and CDR2 SYDVKM. V was trimmed by 3 bases and J by 5 bases, leaving 14 bases between them. CDR3 length: 15 residues. This receptor was identified in an adult who received the AZD1222 COVID-19 vaccine. The sequences come from peripheral blood, collected 28 days after the second AZD1222 dose. J is TRBJ1-5 and V is TRBV28; tentative D call: TRBD1 (5 bases). CDR3 in amino acids: CASSLLWGRDQPQHF. CDR3 sequence (DNA): TGTGCCAGCAGTTTGCTTTGGGGGAGGGATCAGCCCCAGCATTTT.